Shown below are 7 T cell receptor beta chains from a single sample sequenced in a study of blood T cells in healthy people across ages. Sample-barcoded 5' priming and a J-beta primer mix drove a second PCR of about 6 to 12 cycles. TCRdb re-called the 5' RACE reads through MiXCR, storing one row per CDR3 protein. This table holds around 870,000 distinct CDR3 sequences, 29% found once. Sequencing input: blood. Source of these receptors: a woman older than 75 in good health.

This clonotype was counted a few times. The chain uses TRBV28 and TRBJ1-2; 7 nucleotides line up with TRBD1. Germline assignment: CDR1 MDHEN and CDR2 SYDVKM. After removal of 8 bases from V and 11 bases from J, the junction contained 14 bases not matched to a gene. The CDR3 has 13 amino acids. CDR3 in amino acids: CASGTPGTVLYTF. CDR3 sequence (DNA): TGTGCCAGCGGCACCCCCGGGACAGTACTTTACACCTTC.

A remark on this clonotype: A much bigger clone sits one base away, suggesting this may be a read error. The CDR3 DNA sequence: TGTGCCAGCAGTGCCAGGGTACCAGATACGCAGTATTTT. Amino acids: CASSARVPDTQYF. The rearrangement joins TRBV12-3 or TRBV12-4 to TRBJ2-3; a weak D match, TRBD1 (5 bases). The CDR3 contains 13 residues. Deletions cut 5 bases from V and 4 bases from J, with 10 bases between.

In the case of this clonotype: At one boundary the junction diverges from the germline segment, which might be a read error. This chain connects TRBV20-1 to TRBJ2-3; no reliable D call. The CDR3 covers 13 residues. Germline V lookup: CDR1 DFQATT, CDR2 SNEGSKA (reference sequence). The CDR3, as DNA: TGCAGTGCTGGATGGCTAGTCACAGATACGCGGTATTTT. Translating gives CSAGWLVTDTRYF.

This clonotype was observed a handful of times. CDR3 in amino acids: CATSGEGRETQYF. CDR3 DNA sequence: TGTGCCACCAGTGGGGAGGGGAGGGAGACCCAGTACTTC. J is TRBJ2-5 and V is TRBV24-1; 7 bases are a match to TRBD2. Trimming removed 5 bases from V and 5 bases from J; junction bases left unmatched: 4. CDR3 length equals 13 residues. Germline loops: CDR1 KGHDR, CDR2 SFDVKD.

The genes are TRBV20-1 and TRBJ2-7; 11 bases fit TRBD2. The CDR3 runs 14 residues. Germline CDR1 reads DFQATT; CDR2 reads SNEGSKA (reference sequence). After removal of 5 bases from V and 0 bases from J, the junction contained 3 bases not matched to a gene. CDR3: CSARGLAASYEQYF. CDR3 DNA: TGCAGTGCTCGGGGACTAGCGGCCTCCTACGAGCAGTACTTC.

This clonotype was seen at least ten times. V and J are TRBV24-1 and TRBJ2-1; 7 bases are shared with TRBD2. Trimming at V came to 0 bases and at J to 7 bases, leaving 8 bases not matched to a gene. The CDR3 runs 16 residues. CDR1 is KGHDR and CDR2 is SFDVKD in the germline V gene. The CDR3 reads CATSDLRGDGNNEQFF. CDR3 nucleotides: TGTGCCACCAGTGATTTGCGGGGGGACGGAAATAATGAGCAGTTCTTC.

Note on this clonotype: A much larger clone sits a single nucleotide away, making a read error possible. V gene TRBV20-1 combines with J gene TRBJ2-5; 7 bases fit TRBD1. The junction had 11 bases not matched to a gene; V was cut back by 3 bases and J by 1 base. The CDR3 is made up of 16 amino acids. Germline V gene sequence: CDR1 DFQATT, CDR2 SNEGSKA (reference sequence). CDR3 sequence (DNA): TGCAGTGCTAGCGGACAGGTGGCCACACCCCAAGAGACCCAGTACTTC. Translated: CSASGQVATPQETQYF.